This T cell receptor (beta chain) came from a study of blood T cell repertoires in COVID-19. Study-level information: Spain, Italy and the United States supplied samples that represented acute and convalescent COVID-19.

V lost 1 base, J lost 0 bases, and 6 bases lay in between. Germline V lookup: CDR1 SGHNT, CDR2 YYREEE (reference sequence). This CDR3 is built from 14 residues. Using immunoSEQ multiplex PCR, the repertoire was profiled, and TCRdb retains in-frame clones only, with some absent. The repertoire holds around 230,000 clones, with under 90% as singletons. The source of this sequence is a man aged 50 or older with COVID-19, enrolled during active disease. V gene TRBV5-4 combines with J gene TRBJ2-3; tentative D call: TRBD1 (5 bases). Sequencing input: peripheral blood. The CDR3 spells CASSLTGSTDTQYF. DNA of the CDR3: TGTGCCAGCAGCTTGACAGGAAGCACAGATACGCAGTATTTT.